A selection of T cell receptor beta chains follows, all from one sample in a study of response to subunit inactivated influenza vaccine. TCRdb re-analysed the RT-PCR reads in MiXCR, keeping a single row per CDR3 protein. The table lists about 780,000 distinct CDR3 sequences, approximately 17% of them singletons. Sequenced material: PBMCs from blood, taken approximately 5 days after vaccination. These receptors originate from a man aged 50 or older who received an inactivated influenza vaccine. The CDR3 runs from the conserved cysteine through the conserved F or W. A D gene is named only where the DNA matches it firmly. Not all rows give a size; the values are once, few, many and, for expanded clones, a class.

v_call,clone_size,j_call,d_call,cdr3_nt,cdr3_aa
TRBV20-1,few,TRBJ1-6,TRBD1,TGCAGTGCTGGATTGACAGGGGGTAATAATTCACCCCTCCACTTT,CSAGLTGGNNSPLHF
TRBV4-1,few,TRBJ1-2,NA,TGCGCCAGCAGCCAAGAACTAACAGGGCCCTATGGCTACACCTTC,CASSQELTGPYGYTF
TRBV4-1,NA,TRBJ2-7,NA,TGCGCCAGCAGCCACCCAGGAGGGTCCTACGAGCAGTACTTC,CASSHPGGSYEQYF
TRBV12-3/TRBV12-4,many,TRBJ1-1,NA,TGTGCCAGCAGTTTAGCGGGGTCGAACACTGAAGCTTTCTTT,CASSLAGSNTEAFF
TRBV15,few,TRBJ2-1,TRBD2,TGTGCCACAAAAATAGCGGGGAACTACAATGAGCAGTTCTTC,CATKIAGNYNEQFF
TRBV20-1,NA,TRBJ2-7,TRBD1,TGCAGTGCTAGTGGGACAGCCTCATACGAGCAGTACTTC,CSASGTASYEQYF
TRBV5-5,NA,TRBJ2-6,NA,TGTGCCAGCAGCCCGGTCCGGTCTGGGGCCAACGTCCTGACTTTC,CASSPVRSGANVLTF
TRBV11-2,few,TRBJ2-7,NA,TGTGCCAGCAGCCGCTTCCTCGGGGAATGGTACTTC,CASSRFLGEWYF
TRBV20-1,few,TRBJ1-2,TRBD1,TGCAGTGCTAGTTGGACAGGGGGATTTAAGGGCTATGGCTACACCTTC,CSASWTGGFKGYGYTF
TRBV20-1,few,TRBJ1-2,NA,TGCAGTGCTAGAGACAGGGGAAGTAACGGCTATGGCTACACCTTC,CSARDRGSNGYGYTF
TRBV20-1,few,TRBJ1-2,NA,TGCAGTGCTAGAGATCCGACAGAGTTCTATGGCTACACCTTC,CSARDPTEFYGYTF
TRBV4-3,NA,TRBJ2-7,TRBD1,TGCGCCAGCAGCCAAGGCAGGGGGCGCGGGTACGAGCAGTACTTC,CASSQGRGRGYEQYF
TRBV20-1,NA,TRBJ2-7,TRBD2,TGCAGTGCTAACGGACTAGCCCCGGGGGAGGAGCAGTACTTC,CSANGLAPGEEQYF
TRBV9,NA,TRBJ2-7,NA,TGTGCCAGCAGCGTAGCCCCAGGCCCCTCCTACGAGCAGTACTTC,CASSVAPGPSYEQYF
TRBV20-1,NA,TRBJ2-3,NA,TGCAGTGCTAGCTCGTACTCTAGTGTATCAGATACGCAGTATTTT,CSASSYSSVSDTQYF
TRBV2,NA,TRBJ2-3,TRBD2,TGTGCCAGCAGACGGGGGGGAAGCACAGATACGCAGTATTTT,CASRRGGSTDTQYF
TRBV28,NA,TRBJ2-7,NA,TGTGCCAGCAGTACTAGCCCCCCGGACTACGAGCAGTACTTC,CASSTSPPDYEQYF
TRBV27,NA,TRBJ1-2,NA,TGTGCCAGCAGTTTATCGACCGACAGCTATGGCTACACCTTC,CASSLSTDSYGYTF
TRBV5-1,few,TRBJ2-3,TRBD2,TGCGCCAGCAGCCTAGGGGCTAGCGGCCCCACAGATACGCAGTATTTT,CASSLGASGPTDTQYF
TRBV10-3,few,TRBJ1-3,TRBD1,TGTGCCATCAGTCGGGACAGGGGAACAAACACCATATATTTT,CAISRDRGTNTIYF
TRBV6-5,many,TRBJ2-3,NA,TGTGCCAGCAGTTACGGGGGTAGGCGCACAGATACGCAGTATTTT,CASSYGGRRTDTQYF
TRBV6-1,NA,TRBJ2-5,TRBD1,TGTGCCAGCAGTGTCGGACAGGGCCCAGAGACCCAGTACTTC,CASSVGQGPETQYF
TRBV12-3/TRBV12-4,few,TRBJ2-1,NA,TGTGCCAGCAGTTTAGTGCCCAGAAACAATGAGCAGTTCTTC,CASSLVPRNNEQFF
TRBV7-9,few,TRBJ1-2,NA,TGTGCCAGCAGCTTAGTTAAAGTCATTACCTATGGCTACACCTTC,CASSLVKVITYGYTF
TRBV5-1,NA,TRBJ2-1,NA,TGCGCCAGCAGCTATACTCCGCGGAGCTCCTACAATGAGCAGTTCTTC,CASSYTPRSSYNEQFF
TRBV6-4,NA,TRBJ2-1,NA,TGTGCCAGCAGTGACTCAGGGGCAAACCATGAGCAGTTCTTC,CASSDSGANHEQFF
TRBV10-3,few,TRBJ2-5,TRBD2,TGTGCCATCAGTAAAAGCGGGGGAAAAGAGACCCAGTACTTC,CAISKSGGKETQYF
TRBV6-2/TRBV6-3,NA,TRBJ2-1,NA,TGTGCCAGCAGTTCTGCGCCCTACAATGAGCAGTTCTTC,CASSSAPYNEQFF
TRBV5-1,NA,TRBJ2-7,TRBD1,TGCGCCAGCAGTGGCGGTGACAGGGGAAGAGAGCAGTACTTC,CASSGGDRGREQYF
TRBV11-2,NA,TRBJ2-3,TRBD2,TGTGCCAGCTCCTTCAGCGGGAGGGGCACAGATACGCAGTATTTT,CASSFSGRGTDTQYF
TRBV28,few,TRBJ2-2,NA,TGTGCCACCAATCGACAGGCCCACCGCCTGTTTTTT,CATNRQAHRLFF
TRBV6-1,NA,TRBJ2-1,NA,TGTGCCAGCACAAAACAGAGCTCCTACAATGAGCAGTTCTTC,CASTKQSSYNEQFF
TRBV7-2,many,TRBJ2-3,NA,TGTGCCAGCAGCCCCGGACGGGCCGGTGCGCAGTATTTT,CASSPGRAGAQYF
TRBV27,few,TRBJ2-6,NA,TGTGCCAGCAGTCAAAGACAGAACCTGTACTCTGGGGCCAACGTCCTGACTTTC,CASSQRQNLYSGANVLTF
TRBV5-1,NA,TRBJ1-2,NA,TGCGCCAGCAGCTTGGGAACAACCAATGGCTACACCTTC,CASSLGTTNGYTF
TRBV29-1,few,TRBJ1-3,NA,TGCAGCGTCACTTCTGGAAACACCATATATTTT,CSVTSGNTIYF
TRBV20-1,few,TRBJ2-3,NA,TGCAGTGCTAGAGATTGGGGGGGCCGAGCAGATACGCAGTATTTT,CSARDWGGRADTQYF